A selection of T cell receptor beta chains follows, all from one sample in a study of blood T cell repertoires in COVID-19. Sequenced by immunoSEQ multiplex PCR; TCRdb stores in-frame clones only, minus some. Of 55,000 to 70,000 clones detected, more than 85% appear once; the ten largest clones hold 7.5% to 9.5%. The sequenced sample consisted of peripheral blood. The receptors here all came from an older woman with active COVID-19. Each CDR3 is given with its conserved first and last residue. D genes are given only for firm matches. Size is omitted from some rows. Given values are once, few, many or a class for expanded clones.

clone_size j_call v_call d_call cdr3_aa cdr3_nt
once TRBJ2-3 TRBV28 - CASTDGHTTDTQYF TGTGCCAGCACGGACGGACACACGACAGATACGCAGTATTTT
- TRBJ2-7 TRBV4-1 - CASRRGASTEQYF TGCGCCAGCAGACGCGGCGCTAGTACCGAGCAGTACTTC
- TRBJ2-7 TRBV27 - CASSWSQGILSYEQYF TGTGCCAGCAGCTGGAGTCAGGGGATTCTCTCCTACGAGCAGTACTTC
- TRBJ1-1 TRBV7-9 - CASSFEAAANTEAFF TGTGCCAGCAGCTTCGAGGCAGCAGCGAACACTGAAGCTTTCTTT
- TRBJ2-5 TRBV9 TRBD2 CASSAGLAGETQYF TGTGCCAGCAGCGCCGGACTAGCGGGAGAGACCCAGTACTTC
- TRBJ2-1 TRBV29-1 - CSVEVVVTNEQFF TGCAGCGTTGAGGTGGTAGTTACCAATGAGCAGTTCTTC
- TRBJ2-3 TRBV19 TRBD1 CASSNRGTSTDTQYF TGTGCCAGTAGCAACAGGGGTACTAGCACAGATACGCAGTATTTT
- TRBJ2-5 TRBV25-1 TRBD1 CASSAGTGGAETQYF TGTGCCAGCAGTGCCGGGACAGGGGGCGCGGAGACCCAGTACTTC
- TRBJ2-4 TRBV19 TRBD1 CASSRDSENIQYF TGTGCCAGTAGCAGGGACAGTGAAAACATTCAGTACTTC
once TRBJ1-2 TRBV3-1/TRBV3-2 - CASSQLGVGNYGYTF TGTGCCAGCAGCCAATTAGGGGTGGGTAACTATGGCTACACCTTC
- TRBJ1-1 TRBV28 - CASSSPFGAMNTEAFF TGTGCCAGCAGTTCCCCCTTTGGGGCCATGAACACTGAAGCTTTCTTT
- TRBJ1-1 TRBV29-1 - CSVGREAEAFF TGCAGCGTTGGACGGGAGGCTGAAGCTTTCTTT
few TRBJ1-2 TRBV10-3 - CAISEGTLFLDGYTF TGTGCCATCAGTGAGGGGACATTGTTCCTGGATGGCTACACCTTC
- TRBJ2-7 TRBV18 TRBD1 CASSLRTGGTYEQYF TGTGCCAGCTCACTCCGGACAGGGGGGACCTACGAGCAGTACTTC
- TRBJ2-1 TRBV7-9 - CASSAPSWGLEQFF TGTGCCAGCAGCGCACCATCTTGGGGACTTGAGCAGTTCTTC
- TRBJ1-2 TRBV7-3 TRBD1 CASSFGTAEHYGYTF TGTGCCAGCAGTTTCGGGACAGCTGAACACTATGGCTACACCTTC
- TRBJ2-7 TRBV6-2/TRBV6-3 - CASSYYYEQYF TGTGCCAGCAGTTATTACTACGAGCAGTACTTC
- TRBJ2-3 TRBV11-2 TRBD2 CASSLVGTVAGAQYF TGTGCCAGCAGCTTAGTGGGGACTGTAGCGGGGGCGCAGTATTTT
- TRBJ1-1 TRBV19 - CASSQSWETEAFF TGTGCCAGTAGTCAAAGCTGGGAGACTGAAGCTTTCTTT
once TRBJ2-1 TRBV12-3/TRBV12-4 - CASSRTRDEQFF TGTGCCAGCAGCCGAACTAGGGATGAGCAGTTCTTC
- TRBJ2-1 TRBV23-1 TRBD1 CASSQRGQSLKYNEQFF TGCGCCAGCAGTCAACGGGGACAGAGCTTAAAATACAATGAGCAGTTCTTC
- TRBJ1-1 TRBV7-9 TRBD1 CASSLVGQGGPEAFF TGTGCCAGCAGCTTAGTCGGTCAGGGGGGCCCTGAAGCTTTCTTT
medium-sized TRBJ2-3 TRBV6-2/TRBV6-3 - CASSSQESSTDTQYF TGTGCCAGCAGTTCACAGGAATCTAGCACAGATACGCAGTATTTT
few TRBJ1-3 TRBV27 TRBD1 CASSSGTGKYSNTIYF TGTGCCAGCAGTTCCGGGACAGGAAAGTATTCGAACACCATATATTTT
- TRBJ2-4 TRBV3-1/TRBV3-2 TRBD2 CASSPLATNIQYF TGTGCCAGCAGTCCACTAGCGACAAACATTCAGTACTTC
- TRBJ2-7 TRBV28 - CASSYPVGQSYEQYF TGTGCCAGCAGTTACCCAGTGGGGCAATCCTACGAGCAGTACTTC
- TRBJ1-2 TRBV6-5 TRBD1 CASRRDSYGYTF TGTGCCAGCCGGAGGGACAGCTATGGCTACACCTTC
few TRBJ1-6 TRBV3-1/TRBV3-2 TRBD1 CASSQGQGANSPLHF TGTGCCAGCAGCCAGGGACAGGGGGCTAATTCACCCCTCCACTTT
- TRBJ2-1 TRBV10-1 TRBD2 CASSESGTSGSSEQFF TGCGCCAGCAGTGAGTCGGGGACTAGCGGGAGTAGTGAGCAGTTCTTC
- TRBJ2-1 TRBV28 - CASSGRDSGSYNEQFF TGTGCCAGCAGTGGACGGGACTCGGGCTCCTACAATGAGCAGTTCTTC
- TRBJ2-5 TRBV18 TRBD1 CASSLTGKETQYF TGTGCCAGCTCACTGACAGGGAAAGAGACCCAGTACTTC
- TRBJ2-3 TRBV4-1 - CASSQEYEGRLVTQYF TGCGCCAGCAGCCAAGAATATGAGGGCCGACTAGTTACGCAGTATTTT
- TRBJ1-2 TRBV6-5 - CASRRQVDYGYTF TGTGCCAGCAGGAGACAGGTGGACTATGGCTACACCTTC
- TRBJ2-1 TRBV19 TRBD2 CASSPPLLAGVHNEQFF TGTGCCAGTAGTCCGCCACTTCTAGCGGGAGTACACAATGAGCAGTTCTTC
- TRBJ2-7 TRBV28 TRBD1 CASFSGQGPYEQYF TGTGCCAGCTTCAGCGGACAGGGACCGTACGAGCAGTACTTC
- TRBJ2-1 TRBV27 TRBD2 CASEGASRMGGGEQFF TGTGCCAGCGAAGGGGCTAGCCGGATGGGGGGGGGTGAGCAGTTCTTC
- TRBJ2-3 TRBV5-1 - CASSAVIDSGTDTQYF TGCGCCAGCAGCGCGGTAATCGACAGCGGCACAGATACGCAGTATTTT
- TRBJ1-1 TRBV6-2/TRBV6-3 - CASSIGGDLLNTEAFF TGTGCCAGCAGTATTGGAGGAGACCTTTTGAACACTGAAGCTTTCTTT
- TRBJ1-1 TRBV10-3 - CAISEEGVGTEAFF TGTGCCATCAGTGAAGAAGGGGTCGGCACTGAAGCTTTCTTT
- TRBJ1-2 TRBV11-3 TRBD1 CASSTGTGGPDNF TGTGCCAGCAGCACCGGGACAGGGGGCCCGGACAACTTC
- TRBJ1-1 TRBV5-1 TRBD1 CASSASGQGNTEAFF TGCGCCAGCAGCGCCTCGGGACAGGGGAACACTGAAGCTTTCTTT
- TRBJ1-5 TRBV7-6 - CASSLRPGENQPQHF TGTGCCAGCAGCTTAAGACCGGGAGAAAATCAGCCCCAGCATTTT
- TRBJ2-1 TRBV13 TRBD2 CASSLWTSGTNEQFF TGTGCCAGCAGCTTGTGGACTAGCGGGACGAATGAGCAGTTCTTC
- TRBJ1-2 TRBV7-9 - CASSQDSSLYGYTF TGTGCCAGCAGCCAAGACAGTTCCCTTTATGGCTACACCTTC
once TRBJ2-1 TRBV11-2 - CASSLDPSTSHEQFF TGTGCCAGCAGCTTAGATCCTTCTACCTCACATGAGCAGTTCTTC
- TRBJ2-7 TRBV7-2 TRBD2 CASSDRTSGYEQYF TGTGCCAGCAGCGACAGGACTAGCGGCTACGAGCAGTACTTC
- TRBJ2-7 TRBV27 TRBD2 CASSSSGLAGQSLYEQYF TGTGCCAGCAGTTCCTCAGGACTAGCGGGCCAATCTTTATACGAGCAGTACTTC
- TRBJ2-5 TRBV6-5 TRBD2 CASSRGSMIETQYF TGTGCCAGCAGCCGCGGGAGTATGATAGAGACCCAGTACTTC
- TRBJ2-1 TRBV5-1 - CASSFGGDGNEQFF TGCGCCAGCAGCTTCGGGGGAGACGGGAATGAGCAGTTCTTC
- TRBJ1-1 TRBV7-9 - CASSSLKGPTEAFF TGTGCCAGCAGCTCCCTGAAGGGGCCCACTGAAGCTTTCTTT
- TRBJ1-2 TRBV5-1 TRBD1 CASSSGTGGGYTF TGCGCCAGCAGTAGCGGGACAGGGGGCGGCTACACCTTC
- TRBJ2-1 TRBV6-5 TRBD2 CASRRGTSGTNEQFF TGTGCCAGCAGGCGGGGGACTAGCGGGACCAATGAGCAGTTCTTC
few TRBJ2-1 TRBV7-8 TRBD2 CASSLNMATSGRGVEQFF TGTGCCAGCAGCTTAAATATGGCGACTAGCGGGAGGGGGGTGGAGCAGTTCTTC
- TRBJ1-1 TRBV2 - CASNIVPGTEAFF TGTGCCAGCAATATAGTCCCGGGGACTGAAGCTTTCTTT
- TRBJ2-2 TRBV15 - CATSRADSANTGELFF TGTGCCACCAGCAGAGCCGACTCGGCGAACACCGGGGAGCTGTTTTTT
- TRBJ1-1 TRBV18 - CASSPEGGTEAFF TGTGCCAGCTCACCAGAGGGTGGCACTGAAGCTTTCTTT
- TRBJ2-2 TRBV6-2/TRBV6-3 TRBD2 CASSQDGLGNTGELFF TGTGCCAGCAGTCAGGACGGACTAGGGAACACCGGGGAGCTGTTTTTT
- TRBJ1-5 TRBV5-6 - CASSSLADISNQPQHF TGTGCCAGCAGCTCACTAGCGGATATTAGCAATCAGCCCCAGCATTTT
few TRBJ2-3 TRBV9 TRBD1 CASNRQGGSTDTQYF TGTGCCAGCAATCGACAGGGTGGAAGCACAGATACGCAGTATTTT